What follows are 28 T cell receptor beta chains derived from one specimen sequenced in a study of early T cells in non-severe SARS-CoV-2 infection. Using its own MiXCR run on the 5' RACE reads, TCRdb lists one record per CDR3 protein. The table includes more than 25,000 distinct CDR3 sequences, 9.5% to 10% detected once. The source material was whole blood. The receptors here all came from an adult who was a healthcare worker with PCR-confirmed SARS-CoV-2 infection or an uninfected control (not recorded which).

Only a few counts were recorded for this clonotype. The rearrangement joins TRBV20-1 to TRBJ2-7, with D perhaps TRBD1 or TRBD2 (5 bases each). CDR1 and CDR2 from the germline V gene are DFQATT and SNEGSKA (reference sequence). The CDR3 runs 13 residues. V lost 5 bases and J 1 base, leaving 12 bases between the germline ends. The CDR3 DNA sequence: TGCAGTGCTTGGGACCAAGGATCCTACGAGCAGTACTTC. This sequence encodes CSAWDQGSYEQYF.

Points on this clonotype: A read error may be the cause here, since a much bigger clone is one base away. The CDR3 nucleotides are TGTGCCAGCAGCCGTCCAGGCCGCACACACTTTGGGGATACTTCAGAAGAGACCCAGTACTTC. It translates to CASSRPGRTHFGDTSEETQYF. The chain joins TRBV7-3 to TRBJ2-5; no reliable D call. The germline V gene encodes CDR1 SGHTA and CDR2 FQGTGA. The CDR3 contains 21 residues. Deletions cut 5 bases from V and 3 bases from J, with 34 bases between.

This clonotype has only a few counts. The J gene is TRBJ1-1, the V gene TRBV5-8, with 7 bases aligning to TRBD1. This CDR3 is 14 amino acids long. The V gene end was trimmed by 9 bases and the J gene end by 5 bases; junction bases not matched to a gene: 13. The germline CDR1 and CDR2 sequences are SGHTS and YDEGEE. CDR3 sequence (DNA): TGTGCCACCCAGCCAAGGGGGCGAGGAACTGAAGCTTTCTTT. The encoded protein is CATQPRGRGTEAFF.

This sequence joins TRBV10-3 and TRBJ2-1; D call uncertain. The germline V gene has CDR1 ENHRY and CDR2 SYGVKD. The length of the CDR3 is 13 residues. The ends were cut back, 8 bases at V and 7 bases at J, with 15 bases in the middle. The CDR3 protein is CAISRQDRNEQFF. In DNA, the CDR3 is TGTGCCATCTCTCGGCAGGATAGAAATGAGCAGTTCTTC.

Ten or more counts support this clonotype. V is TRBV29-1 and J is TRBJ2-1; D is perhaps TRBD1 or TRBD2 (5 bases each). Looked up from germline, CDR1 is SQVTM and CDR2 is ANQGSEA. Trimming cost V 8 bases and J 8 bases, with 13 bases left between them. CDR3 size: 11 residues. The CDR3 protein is CSPTRGDEQFF. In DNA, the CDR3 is TGCAGCCCAACGAGGGGAGATGAGCAGTTCTTC.

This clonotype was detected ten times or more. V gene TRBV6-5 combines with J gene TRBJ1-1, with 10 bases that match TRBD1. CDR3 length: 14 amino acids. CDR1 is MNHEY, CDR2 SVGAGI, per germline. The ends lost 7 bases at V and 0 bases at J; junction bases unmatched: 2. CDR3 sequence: CASTGQGVNTEAFF. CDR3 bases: TGTGCCAGCACCGGACAGGGGGTGAACACTGAAGCTTTCTTT.

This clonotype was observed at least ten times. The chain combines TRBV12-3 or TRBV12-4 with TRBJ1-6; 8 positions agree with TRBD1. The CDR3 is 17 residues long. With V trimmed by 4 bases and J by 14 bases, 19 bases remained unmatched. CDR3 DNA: TGTGCCAGCAGTTCATGGGTTGGTGGGACAGGAGGGCGATCCCTCCACTTT. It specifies CASSSWVGGTGGRSLHF.

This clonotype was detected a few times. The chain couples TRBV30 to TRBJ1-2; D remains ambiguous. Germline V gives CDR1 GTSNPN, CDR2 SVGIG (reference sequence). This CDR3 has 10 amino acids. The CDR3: CGIAVYGYTF. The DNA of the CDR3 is TGTGGCATCGCTGTCTATGGCTACACCTTC.

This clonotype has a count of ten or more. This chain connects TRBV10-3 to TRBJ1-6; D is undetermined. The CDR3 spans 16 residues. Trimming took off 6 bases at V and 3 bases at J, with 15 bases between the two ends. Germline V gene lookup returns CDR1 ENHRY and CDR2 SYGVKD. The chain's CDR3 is CAISEGVGNYNSPLHF. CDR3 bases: TGTGCCATCAGCGAAGGAGTGGGGAACTATAATTCACCCCTCCACTTT.

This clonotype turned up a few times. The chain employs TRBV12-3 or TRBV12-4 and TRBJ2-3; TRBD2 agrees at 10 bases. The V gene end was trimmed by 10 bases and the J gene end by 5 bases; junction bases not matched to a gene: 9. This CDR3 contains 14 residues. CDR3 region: CATTSSGGGDTQYF. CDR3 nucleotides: TGTGCCACCACTTCTAGCGGGGGTGGAGATACGCAGTATTTT.

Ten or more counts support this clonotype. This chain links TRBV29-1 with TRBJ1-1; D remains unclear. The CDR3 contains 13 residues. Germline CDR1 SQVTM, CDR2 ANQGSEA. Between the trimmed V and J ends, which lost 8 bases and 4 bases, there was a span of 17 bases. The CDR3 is CSSRIAAGTEAFF. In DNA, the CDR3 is TGCAGCTCCCGGATTGCGGCCGGCACTGAAGCTTTCTTT.

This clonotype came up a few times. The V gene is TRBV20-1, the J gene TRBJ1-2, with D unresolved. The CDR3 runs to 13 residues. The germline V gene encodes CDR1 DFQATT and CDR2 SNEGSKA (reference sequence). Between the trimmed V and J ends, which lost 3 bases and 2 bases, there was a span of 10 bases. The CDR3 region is CSASLPANYGYTF. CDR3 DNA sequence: TGCAGTGCTAGCTTGCCCGCAAACTATGGCTACACCTTC.

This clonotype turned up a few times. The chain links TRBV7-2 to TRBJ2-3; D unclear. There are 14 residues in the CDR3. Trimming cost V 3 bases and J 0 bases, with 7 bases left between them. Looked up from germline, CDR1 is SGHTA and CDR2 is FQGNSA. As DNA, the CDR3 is TGTGCCAGCAGCTTCTCCCTGAGCACAGATACGCAGTATTTT. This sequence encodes CASSFSLSTDTQYF.

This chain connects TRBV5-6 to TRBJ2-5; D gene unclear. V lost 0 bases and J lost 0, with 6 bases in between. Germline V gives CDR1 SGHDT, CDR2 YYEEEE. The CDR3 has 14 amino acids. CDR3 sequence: CASSLGADQETQYF. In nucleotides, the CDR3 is TGTGCCAGCAGCTTGGGGGCAGACCAAGAGACCCAGTACTTC.

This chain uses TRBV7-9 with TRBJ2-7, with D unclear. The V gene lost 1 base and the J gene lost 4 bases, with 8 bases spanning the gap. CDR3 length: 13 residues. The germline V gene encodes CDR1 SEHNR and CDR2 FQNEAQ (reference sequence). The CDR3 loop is CASSLELRYEQYF. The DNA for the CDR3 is TGTGCCAGCAGCTTAGAGTTGAGGTACGAGCAGTACTTC.

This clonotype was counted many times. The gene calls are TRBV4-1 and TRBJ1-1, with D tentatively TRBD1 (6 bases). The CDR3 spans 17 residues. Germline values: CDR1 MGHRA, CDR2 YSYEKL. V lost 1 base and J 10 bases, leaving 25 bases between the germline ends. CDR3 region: CASSQGGAQGEMKGAFF. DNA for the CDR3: TGCGCCAGCAGCCAAGGGGGCGCACAGGGTGAAATGAAGGGAGCTTTCTTT.

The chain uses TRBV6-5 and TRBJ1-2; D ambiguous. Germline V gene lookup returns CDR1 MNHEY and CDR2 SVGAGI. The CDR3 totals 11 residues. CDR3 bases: TGTGAAACACGAGGCGCTTATGGCTACACCTTC. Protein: CETRGAYGYTF.

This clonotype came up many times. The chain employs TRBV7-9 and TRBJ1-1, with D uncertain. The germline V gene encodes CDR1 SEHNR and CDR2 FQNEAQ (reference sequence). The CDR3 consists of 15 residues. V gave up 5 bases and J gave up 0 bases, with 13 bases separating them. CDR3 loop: CASSLERYMNTEAFF. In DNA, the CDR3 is TGTGCCAGCAGCCTCGAACGATACATGAACACTGAAGCTTTCTTT.

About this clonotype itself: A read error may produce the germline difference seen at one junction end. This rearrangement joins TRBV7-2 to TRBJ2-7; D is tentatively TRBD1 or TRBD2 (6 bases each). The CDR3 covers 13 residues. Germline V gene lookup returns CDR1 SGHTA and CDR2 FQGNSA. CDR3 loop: CASSLWGRGVMSF. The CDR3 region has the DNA TGTGCCAGCAGCTTATGGGGGCGGGGTGTTATGTCCTTC.

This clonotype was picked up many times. CDR3 in amino acids: CASSFSLERPYQPQHF. CDR3 bases: TGTGCCAGCAGCTTTTCACTAGAACGGCCTTATCAGCCCCAGCATTTT. This sequence joins TRBV5-8 and TRBJ1-5, with no clear D. V was trimmed by 2 bases and J by 5 bases, leaving 17 bases between them. This CDR3 region has 16 residues. Germline V gives CDR1 SGHTS, CDR2 YDEGEE.

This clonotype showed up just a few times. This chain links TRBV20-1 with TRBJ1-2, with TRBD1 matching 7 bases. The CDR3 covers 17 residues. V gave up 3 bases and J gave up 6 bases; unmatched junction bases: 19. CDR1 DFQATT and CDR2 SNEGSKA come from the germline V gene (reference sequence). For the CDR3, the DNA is TGCAGTGCTAGGCCGGGACAGCAGCCCCCTTTTATTGATGGCTACACCTTC. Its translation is CSARPGQQPPFIDGYTF.

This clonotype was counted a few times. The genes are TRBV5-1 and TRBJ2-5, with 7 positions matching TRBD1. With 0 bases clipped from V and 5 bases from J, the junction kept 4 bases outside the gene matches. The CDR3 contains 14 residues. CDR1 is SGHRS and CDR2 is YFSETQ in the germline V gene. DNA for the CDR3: TGCGCCAGCAGCTTGGAGGGGGCCAGCGAGACCCAGTACTTC. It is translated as CASSLEGASETQYF.

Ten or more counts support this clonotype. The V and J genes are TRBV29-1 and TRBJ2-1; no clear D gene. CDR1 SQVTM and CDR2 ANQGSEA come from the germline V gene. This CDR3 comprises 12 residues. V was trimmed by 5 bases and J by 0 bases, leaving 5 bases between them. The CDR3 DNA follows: TGCAGCGTTCTGAGCTCCTACAATGAGCAGTTCTTC. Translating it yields CSVLSSYNEQFF.

In DNA form, the CDR3 reads TGTGCCGCGAAGACAGTTAACTACGAGCAGTACTTC. Amino acid sequence: CAAKTVNYEQYF. The chain couples TRBV10-3 to TRBJ2-7, with a weak D call TRBD1 (5 bases). Germline V gene sequence: CDR1 ENHRY, CDR2 SYGVKD. The CDR3 has 12 amino acids. V was pared by 11 bases and J by 3 bases, with 14 bases between.

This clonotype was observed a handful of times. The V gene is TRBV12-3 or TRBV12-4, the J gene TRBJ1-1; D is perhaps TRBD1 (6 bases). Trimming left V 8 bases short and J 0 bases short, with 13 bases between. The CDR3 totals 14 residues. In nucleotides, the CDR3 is TGTGCCAGCGTCCGAGGACAGATGAACACTGAAGCTTTCTTT. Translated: CASVRGQMNTEAFF.

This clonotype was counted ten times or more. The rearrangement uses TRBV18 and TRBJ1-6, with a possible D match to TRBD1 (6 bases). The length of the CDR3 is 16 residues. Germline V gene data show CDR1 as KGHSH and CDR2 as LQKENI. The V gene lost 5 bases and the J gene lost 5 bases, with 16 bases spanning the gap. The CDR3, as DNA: TGTGCCAGCTCAGATCTCGGGGGCTTTAATAATTCACCCCTCCACTTT. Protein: CASSDLGGFNNSPLHF.

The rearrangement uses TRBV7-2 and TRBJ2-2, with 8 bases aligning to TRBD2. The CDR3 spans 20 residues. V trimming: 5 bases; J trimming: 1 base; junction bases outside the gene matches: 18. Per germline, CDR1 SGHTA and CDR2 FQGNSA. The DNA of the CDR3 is TGTGCCAGCAGCGTCCCCCGGGGTCTCGCGGGGGGCCAGAACACCGGGGAGCTGTTTTTT. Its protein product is CASSVPRGLAGGQNTGELFF. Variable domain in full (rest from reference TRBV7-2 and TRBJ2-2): GAGVSQSPSNKVTEKGKDVELRCDPISGHTALYWYRQSLGQGLEFLIYFQGNSAPDKSGLPSDRFSAERTGGSVSTLTIQRTQQEDSAVYLCASSVPRGLAGGQNTGELFFGEGSRLTVL.

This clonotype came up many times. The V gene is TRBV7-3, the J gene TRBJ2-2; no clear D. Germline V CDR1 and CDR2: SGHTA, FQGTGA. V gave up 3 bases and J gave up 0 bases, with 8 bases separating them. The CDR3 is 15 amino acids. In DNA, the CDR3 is TGTGCCAGCAGCTTGGACGGACCGAACACCGGGGAGCTGTTTTTT. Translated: CASSLDGPNTGELFF.